This T cell receptor beta chain emerged from a study of shared clonotypes between healthy human individuals. About the study: There were three CD4 naive, three CD4 memory, two CD8 naive and one CD8 memory plates per donor.

Overall study results and limits: Non-shared clonotypes displayed generation probabilities falling below those of clonotypes present in all four donors. Expectations were that clonotype sharing among donors would be affected by sequencing depth.

It was CD45RO-negative cells, positively selected for CCR7, that made up naive CD8 cells, with terminally differentiated effector memory CD45RA+ cells excluded. The donor cohort consisted entirely of Caucasian adults residing in Nashville, Tennessee. In its sample, this clone was seen once. The target antigen is unknown. Libraries were prepared by immunoSEQ multiplex PCR; TCRdb keeps only in-frame clonotypes and omits some of them. The sample has under 850,000 clones; 92% are singletons. Sequenced material: naive CD8+ T cells sorted from blood. The TCR originated in a man aged 25 to 40 in good health.

CDR3 DNA: TGCGCCAGCAGTCCGGCCGGGAGGAACACCGGGGAGCTGTTTTTT. It translates to CASSPAGRNTGELFF. The chain is built from TRBV10-2 and TRBJ2-2, with a weak D call TRBD2 (6 bases). V was trimmed by 5 bases and J by 1 base, leaving 11 bases between them. Germline assignment: CDR1 WSHSY and CDR2 SAAADI. This CDR3 has 15 amino acids.